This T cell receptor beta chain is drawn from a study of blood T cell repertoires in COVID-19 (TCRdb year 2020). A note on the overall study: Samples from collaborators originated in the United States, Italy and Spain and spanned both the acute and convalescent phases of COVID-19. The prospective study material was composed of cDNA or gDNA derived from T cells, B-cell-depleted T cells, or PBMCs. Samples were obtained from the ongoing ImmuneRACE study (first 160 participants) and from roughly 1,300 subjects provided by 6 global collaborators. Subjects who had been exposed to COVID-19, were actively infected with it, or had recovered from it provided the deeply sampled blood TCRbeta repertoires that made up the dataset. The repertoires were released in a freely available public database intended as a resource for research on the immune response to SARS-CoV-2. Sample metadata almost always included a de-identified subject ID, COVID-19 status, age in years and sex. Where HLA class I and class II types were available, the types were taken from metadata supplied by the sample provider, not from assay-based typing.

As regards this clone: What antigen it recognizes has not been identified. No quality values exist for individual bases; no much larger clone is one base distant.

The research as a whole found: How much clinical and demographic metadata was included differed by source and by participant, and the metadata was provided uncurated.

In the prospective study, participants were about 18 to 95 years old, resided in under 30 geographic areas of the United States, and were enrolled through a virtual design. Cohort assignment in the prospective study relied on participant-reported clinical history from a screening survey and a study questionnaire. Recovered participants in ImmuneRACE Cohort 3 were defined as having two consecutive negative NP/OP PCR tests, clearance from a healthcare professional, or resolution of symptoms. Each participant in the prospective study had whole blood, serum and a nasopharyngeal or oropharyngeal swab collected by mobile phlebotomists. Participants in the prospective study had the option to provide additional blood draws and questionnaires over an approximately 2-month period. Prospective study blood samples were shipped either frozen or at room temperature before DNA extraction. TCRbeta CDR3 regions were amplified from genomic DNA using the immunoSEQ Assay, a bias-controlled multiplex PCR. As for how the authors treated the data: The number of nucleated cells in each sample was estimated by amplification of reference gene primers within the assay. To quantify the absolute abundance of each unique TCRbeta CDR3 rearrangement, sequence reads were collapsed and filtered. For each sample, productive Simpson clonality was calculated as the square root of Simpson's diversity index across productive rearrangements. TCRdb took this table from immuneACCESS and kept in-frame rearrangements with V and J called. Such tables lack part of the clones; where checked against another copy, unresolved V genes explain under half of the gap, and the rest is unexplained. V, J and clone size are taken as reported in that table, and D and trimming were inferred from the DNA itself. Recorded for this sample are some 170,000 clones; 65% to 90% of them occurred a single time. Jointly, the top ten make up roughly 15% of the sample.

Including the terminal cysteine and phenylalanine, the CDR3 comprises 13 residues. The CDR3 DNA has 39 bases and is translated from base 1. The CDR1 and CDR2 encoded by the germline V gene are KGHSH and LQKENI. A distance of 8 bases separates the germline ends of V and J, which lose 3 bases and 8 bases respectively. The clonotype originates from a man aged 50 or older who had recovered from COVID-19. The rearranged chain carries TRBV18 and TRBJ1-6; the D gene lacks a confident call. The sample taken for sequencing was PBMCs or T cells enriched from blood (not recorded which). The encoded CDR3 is CASSPAGDSPLHF. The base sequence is TGTGCCAGCTCACCGGCGGGTGATTCACCCCTCCACTTT.